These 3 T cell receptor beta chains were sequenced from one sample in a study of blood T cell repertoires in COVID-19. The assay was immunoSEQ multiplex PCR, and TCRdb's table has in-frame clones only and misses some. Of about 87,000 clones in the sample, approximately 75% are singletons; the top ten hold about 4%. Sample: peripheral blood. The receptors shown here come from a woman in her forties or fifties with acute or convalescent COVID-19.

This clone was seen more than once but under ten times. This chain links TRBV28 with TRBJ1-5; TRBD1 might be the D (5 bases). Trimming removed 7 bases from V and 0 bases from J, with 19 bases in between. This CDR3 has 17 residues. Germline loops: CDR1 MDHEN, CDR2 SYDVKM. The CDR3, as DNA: TGTGCCAGCACCCCGCTTGGGGCCAGACTTAGCAATCAGCCCCAGCATTTT. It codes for CASTPLGARLSNQPQHF.

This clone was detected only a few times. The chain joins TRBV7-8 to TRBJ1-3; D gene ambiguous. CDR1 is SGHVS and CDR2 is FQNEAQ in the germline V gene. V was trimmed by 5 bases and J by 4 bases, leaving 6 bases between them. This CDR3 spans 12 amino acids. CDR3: CASSPSGNTIYF. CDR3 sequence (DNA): TGTGCCAGCAGCCCCTCCGGAAACACCATATATTTT.

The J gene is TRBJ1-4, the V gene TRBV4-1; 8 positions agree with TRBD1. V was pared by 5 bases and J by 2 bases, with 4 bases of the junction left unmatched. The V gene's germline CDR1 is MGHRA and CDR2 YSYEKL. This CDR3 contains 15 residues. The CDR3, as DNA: TGCGCCAGCAGCGAATACAGGGGGACTAATGAAAAACTGTTTTTT. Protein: CASSEYRGTNEKLFF.